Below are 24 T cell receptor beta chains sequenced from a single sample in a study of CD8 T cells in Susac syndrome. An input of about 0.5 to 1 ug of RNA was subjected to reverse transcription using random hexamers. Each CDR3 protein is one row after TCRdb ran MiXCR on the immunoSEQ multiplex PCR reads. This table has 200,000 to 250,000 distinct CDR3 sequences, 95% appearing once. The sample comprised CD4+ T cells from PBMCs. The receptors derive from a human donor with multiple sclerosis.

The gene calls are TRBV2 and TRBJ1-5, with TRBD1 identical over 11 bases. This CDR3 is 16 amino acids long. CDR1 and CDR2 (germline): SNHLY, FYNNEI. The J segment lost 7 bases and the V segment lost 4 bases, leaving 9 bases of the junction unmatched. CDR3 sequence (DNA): TGTGCCAGCAGTGTATCCGGGACAGGGGGATGGCAGCCCCAGCATTTT. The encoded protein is CASSVSGTGGWQPQHF. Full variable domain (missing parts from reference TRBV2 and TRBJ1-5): EPEVTQTPSHQVTQMGQEVILRCVPISNHLYFYWYRQILGQKVEFLVSFYNNEISEKSEIFDDQFSVERPDGSNFTLKIRSTKLEDSAMYFCASSVSGTGGWQPQHFGDGTRLSIL.

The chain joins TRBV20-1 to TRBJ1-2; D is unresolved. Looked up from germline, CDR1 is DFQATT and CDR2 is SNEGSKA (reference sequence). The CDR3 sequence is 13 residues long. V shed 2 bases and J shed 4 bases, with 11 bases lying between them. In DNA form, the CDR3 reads TGCAGTGCTAGATTGGAGGCAGTCTATGGCTACACCTTC. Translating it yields CSARLEAVYGYTF.

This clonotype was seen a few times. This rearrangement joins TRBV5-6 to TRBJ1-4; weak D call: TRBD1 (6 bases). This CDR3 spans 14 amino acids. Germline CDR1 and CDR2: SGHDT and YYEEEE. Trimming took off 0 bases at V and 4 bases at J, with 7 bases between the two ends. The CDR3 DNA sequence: TGTGCCAGCAGCTTGGACAGGGTTAATGAAAAACTGTTTTTT. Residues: CASSLDRVNEKLFF.

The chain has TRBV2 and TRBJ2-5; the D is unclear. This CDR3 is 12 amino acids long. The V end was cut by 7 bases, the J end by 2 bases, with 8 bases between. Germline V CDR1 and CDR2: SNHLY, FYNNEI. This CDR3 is CASIVGQETQYF. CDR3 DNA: TGTGCCAGCATAGTCGGACAAGAGACCCAGTACTTC. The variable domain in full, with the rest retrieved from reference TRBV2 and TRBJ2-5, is EPEVTQTPSHQVTQMGQEVILRCVPISNHLYFYWYRQILGQKVEFLVSFYNNEISEKSEIFDDQFSVERPDGSNFTLKIRSTKLEDSAMYFCASIVGQETQYFGPGTRLLVL.

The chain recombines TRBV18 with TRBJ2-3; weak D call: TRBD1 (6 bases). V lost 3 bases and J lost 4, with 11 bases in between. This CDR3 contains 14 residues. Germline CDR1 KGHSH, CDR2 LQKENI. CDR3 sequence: CASSPWTDPDTQYF. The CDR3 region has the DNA TGTGCCAGCTCACCTTGGACAGACCCAGATACGCAGTATTTT.

The CDR3 DNA is TGCAGCGTTTATGGCAGTAACACCGGGGAGCTGTTTTTT. Its protein is CSVYGSNTGELFF. The chain joins TRBV29-1 to TRBJ2-2; D is unresolved. This CDR3 spans 13 amino acids. Trimming pared 5 bases from V and 2 bases from J, leaving 9 bases between. The germline gives CDR1 SQVTM, CDR2 ANQGSEA.

CDR3 loop: CSALVGGSNSPLHF. CDR3 coding DNA: TGCAGCGCCCTGGTGGGGGGCAGCAATTCACCCCTCCACTTT. The chain recombines TRBV29-1 with TRBJ1-6, with D perhaps TRBD1 (6 bases). Between the trimmed V and J ends, which lost 7 bases and 7 bases, there was a span of 17 bases. The length of the CDR3 is 14 residues. Germline values: CDR1 SQVTM, CDR2 ANQGSEA.

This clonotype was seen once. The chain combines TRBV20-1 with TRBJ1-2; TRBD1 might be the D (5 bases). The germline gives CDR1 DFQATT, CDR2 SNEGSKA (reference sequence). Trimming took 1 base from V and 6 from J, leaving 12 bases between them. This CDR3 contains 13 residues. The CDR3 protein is CSARANQGHGYTF. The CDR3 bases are TGCAGTGCTAGAGCCAACCAGGGTCATGGCTACACCTTC.

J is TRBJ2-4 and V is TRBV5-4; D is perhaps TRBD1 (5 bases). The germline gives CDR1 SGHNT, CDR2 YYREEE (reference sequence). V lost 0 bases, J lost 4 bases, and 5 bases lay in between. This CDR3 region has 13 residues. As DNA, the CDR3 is TGTGCCAGCAGCTTGGGACAGAAAAACATTCAGTACTTC. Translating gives CASSLGQKNIQYF. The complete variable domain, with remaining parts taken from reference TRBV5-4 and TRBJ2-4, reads ETGVTQSPTHLIKTRGQQVTLRCSSQSGHNTVSWYQQALGQGPQFIFQYYREEENGRGNFPPRFSGLQFPNYSSELNVNALELDDSALYLCASSLGQKNIQYFGAGTRLSVL.

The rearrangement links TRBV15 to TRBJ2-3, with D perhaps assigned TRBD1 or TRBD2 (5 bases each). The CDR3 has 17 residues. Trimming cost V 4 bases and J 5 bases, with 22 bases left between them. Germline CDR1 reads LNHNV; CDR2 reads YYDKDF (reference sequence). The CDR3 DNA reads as TGTGCCACCAGCATCCAAAGACCGGGACCTTATGGAGATACGCAGTATTTT. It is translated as CATSIQRPGPYGDTQYF.

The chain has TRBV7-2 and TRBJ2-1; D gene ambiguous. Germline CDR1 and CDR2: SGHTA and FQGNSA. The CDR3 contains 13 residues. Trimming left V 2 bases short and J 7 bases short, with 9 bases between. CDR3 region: CASSLSHGNEQFF. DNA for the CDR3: TGTGCCAGCAGCTTATCCCACGGGAATGAGCAGTTCTTC. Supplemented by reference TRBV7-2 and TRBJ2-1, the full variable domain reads GAGVSQSPSNKVTEKGKDVELRCDPISGHTALYWYRQSLGQGLEFLIYFQGNSAPDKSGLPSDRFSAERTGGSVSTLTIQRTQQEDSAVYLCASSLSHGNEQFFGPGTRLTVL.

CDR3 protein: CASSPPGTSIEQFF. DNA of the CDR3: TGTGCCAGCTCACCCCCAGGGACTAGCATTGAGCAGTTCTTC. V gene TRBV18 combines with J gene TRBJ2-1, with 9 bases that match TRBD2. The CDR3 covers 14 residues. V lost 3 bases and J lost 9; bases outside the gene matches: 6. CDR1 is KGHSH, CDR2 LQKENI, per germline.

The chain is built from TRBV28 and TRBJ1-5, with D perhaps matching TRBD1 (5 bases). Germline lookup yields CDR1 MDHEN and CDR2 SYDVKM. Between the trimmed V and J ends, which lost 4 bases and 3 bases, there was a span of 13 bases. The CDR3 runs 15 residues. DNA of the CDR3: TGTGCCAGCAGTTCAGGCGGGGGGAACAATCAGCCCCAGCATTTT. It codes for CASSSGGGNNQPQHF. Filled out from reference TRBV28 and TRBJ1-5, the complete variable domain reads DVKVTQSSRYLVKRTGEKVFLECVQDMDHENMFWYRQDPGLGLRLIYFSYDVKMKEKGDIPEGYSVSREKKERFSLILESASTNQTSMYLCASSSGGGNNQPQHFGDGTRLSIL.

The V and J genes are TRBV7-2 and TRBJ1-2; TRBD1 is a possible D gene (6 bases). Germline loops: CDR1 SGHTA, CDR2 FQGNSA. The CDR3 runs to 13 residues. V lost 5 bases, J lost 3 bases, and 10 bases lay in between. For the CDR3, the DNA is TGTGCCAGCAGCCCGGACAGTGACTATGGCTACACCTTC. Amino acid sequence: CASSPDSDYGYTF.

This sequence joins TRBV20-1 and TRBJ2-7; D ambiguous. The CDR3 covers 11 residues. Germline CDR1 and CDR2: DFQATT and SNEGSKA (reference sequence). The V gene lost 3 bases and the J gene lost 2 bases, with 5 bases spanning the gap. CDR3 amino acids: CSASRTYEQYF. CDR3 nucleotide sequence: TGCAGTGCTAGTCGGACCTACGAGCAGTACTTC.

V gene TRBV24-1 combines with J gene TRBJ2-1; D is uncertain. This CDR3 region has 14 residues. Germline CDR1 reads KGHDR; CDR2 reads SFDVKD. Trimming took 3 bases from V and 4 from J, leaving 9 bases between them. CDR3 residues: CATSDADRYNEQFF. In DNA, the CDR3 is TGTGCCACCAGTGATGCTGACCGATACAATGAGCAGTTCTTC.

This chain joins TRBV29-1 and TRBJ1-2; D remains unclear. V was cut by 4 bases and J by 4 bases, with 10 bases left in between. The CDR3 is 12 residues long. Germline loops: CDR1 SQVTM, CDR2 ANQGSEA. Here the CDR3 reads CSVVVWGYGYTF. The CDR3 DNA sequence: TGCAGCGTTGTAGTCTGGGGCTATGGCTACACCTTC.

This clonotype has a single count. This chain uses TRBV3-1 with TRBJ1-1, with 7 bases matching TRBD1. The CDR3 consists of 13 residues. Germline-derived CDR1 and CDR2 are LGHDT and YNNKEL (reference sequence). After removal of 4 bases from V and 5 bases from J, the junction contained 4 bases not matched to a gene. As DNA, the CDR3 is TGTGCCAGCAGCCGAGTGACAGGGACTGAAGCTTTCTTT. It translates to CASSRVTGTEAFF.

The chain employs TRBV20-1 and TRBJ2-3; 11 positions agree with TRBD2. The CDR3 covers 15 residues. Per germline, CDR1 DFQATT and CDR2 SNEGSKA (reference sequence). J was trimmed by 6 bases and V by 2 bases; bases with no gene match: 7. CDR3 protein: CSARRPSGGSDTQYF. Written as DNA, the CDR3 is TGCAGTGCTAGACGCCCTAGCGGGGGGTCGGATACGCAGTATTTT.

This chain's CDR3 is CASSYSISLTGTDTQYF. In DNA form, the CDR3 reads TGTGCCAGCAGTTACTCGATATCCTTAACTGGCACAGATACGCAGTATTTT. The J gene is TRBJ2-3, the V gene TRBV6-5, with unresolved D. The V gene's germline CDR1 is MNHEY and CDR2 SVGAGI. This CDR3 is 17 amino acids long. V was cut by 0 bases and J by 1 base, with 14 bases left in between.

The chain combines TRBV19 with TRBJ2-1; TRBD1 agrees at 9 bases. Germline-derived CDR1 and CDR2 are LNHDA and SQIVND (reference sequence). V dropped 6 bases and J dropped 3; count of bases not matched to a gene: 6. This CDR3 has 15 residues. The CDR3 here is CASRRGQGDYNEQFF. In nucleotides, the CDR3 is TGTGCCAGTAGAAGGGGACAGGGAGACTACAATGAGCAGTTCTTC.

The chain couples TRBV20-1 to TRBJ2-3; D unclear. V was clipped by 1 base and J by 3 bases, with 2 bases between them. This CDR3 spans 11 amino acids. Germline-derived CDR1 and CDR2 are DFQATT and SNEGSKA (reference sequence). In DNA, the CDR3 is TGCAGTGCTAGAGTGACAGATACGCAGTATTTT. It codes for CSARVTDTQYF.

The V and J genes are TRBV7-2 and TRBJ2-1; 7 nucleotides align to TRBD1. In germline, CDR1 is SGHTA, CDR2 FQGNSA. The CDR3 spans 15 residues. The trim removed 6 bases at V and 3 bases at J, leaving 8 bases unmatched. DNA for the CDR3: TGTGCCAGCAGTCGGGACAGCGCCGTCTACAATGAGCAGTTCTTC. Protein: CASSRDSAVYNEQFF.

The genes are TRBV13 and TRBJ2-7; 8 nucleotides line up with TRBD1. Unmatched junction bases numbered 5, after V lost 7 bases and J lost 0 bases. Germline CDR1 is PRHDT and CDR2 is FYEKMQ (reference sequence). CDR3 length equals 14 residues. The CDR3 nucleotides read TGTGCCAGCAACCTACAGGGGGGCTCCTACGAGCAGTACTTC. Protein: CASNLQGGSYEQYF.